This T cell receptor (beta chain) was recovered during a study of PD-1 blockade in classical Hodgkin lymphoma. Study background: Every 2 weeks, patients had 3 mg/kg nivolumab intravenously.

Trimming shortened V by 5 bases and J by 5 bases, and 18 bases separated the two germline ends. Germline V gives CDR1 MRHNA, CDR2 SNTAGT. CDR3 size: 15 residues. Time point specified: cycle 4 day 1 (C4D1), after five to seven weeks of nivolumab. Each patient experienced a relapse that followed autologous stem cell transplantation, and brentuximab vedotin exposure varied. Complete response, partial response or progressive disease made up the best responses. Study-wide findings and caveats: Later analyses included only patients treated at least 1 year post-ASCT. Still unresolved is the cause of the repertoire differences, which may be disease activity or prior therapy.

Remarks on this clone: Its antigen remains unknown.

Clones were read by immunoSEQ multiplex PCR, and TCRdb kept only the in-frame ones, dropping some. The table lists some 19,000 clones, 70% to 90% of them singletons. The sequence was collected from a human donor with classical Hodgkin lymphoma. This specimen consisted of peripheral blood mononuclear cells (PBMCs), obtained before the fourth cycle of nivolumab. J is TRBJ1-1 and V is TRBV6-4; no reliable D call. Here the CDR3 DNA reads TGTGCCAGCAGTTACACCGGGGAGGGCTGGACTGAAGCTTTCTTT. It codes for CASSYTGEGWTEAFF.